A selection of T cell receptor beta chains follows, all from one sample in a study of blood T cell repertoires in COVID-19. Method: immunoSEQ multiplex PCR; TCRdb's copy keeps in-frame clones and lacks some. The sample includes 130,000 or so clones, roughly 79% seen only once; the top ten take about 8.4%. Sequenced input: peripheral blood. The source is an older woman with active or convalescent COVID-19. Both conserved end residues are part of each CDR3. Fields, in order: clone size, V gene, J gene, D gene, CDR3 DNA, CDR3 protein. A D gene is named only where the DNA matches it firmly. The size entry is marked missing in some rows and otherwise reads once, few, many or a size class.

-	TRBV18	TRBJ1-3	-	TGTGCCAGCTCACCAGGCCCCGGAAACACCATATATTTT	CASSPGPGNTIYF
-	TRBV28	TRBJ1-2	-	TGTGCCAGCAGTTCGCAACTCTCGGTCTTCAACTATGGCTACACCTTC	CASSSQLSVFNYGYTF
-	TRBV19	TRBJ1-6	-	TGTGCCAGTAGTATATACGGAGGACCGAATTCACCCCTCCACTTT	CASSIYGGPNSPLHF
-	TRBV6-4	TRBJ2-3	TRBD2	TGTGCCAGCAGTGAACTTAGCGGGGGGGCCCCAGATACGCAGTATTTT	CASSELSGGAPDTQYF
-	TRBV5-1	TRBJ2-2	TRBD1	TGCGCCACCACCTCGACAGGGGGAGGCACCGGGGAGCTGTTTTTT	CATTSTGGGTGELFF
few	TRBV6-2/TRBV6-3	TRBJ2-2	TRBD1	TGTGCCAGCAGTTTGGACAGGAGGACCGGGGAGCTGTTTTTT	CASSLDRRTGELFF
-	TRBV29-1	TRBJ1-1	-	TGCAGCGTTGATGGGCAGCTGAACACTGAAGCTTTCTTT	CSVDGQLNTEAFF
-	TRBV2	TRBJ2-1	-	TGTGCCAGCAGGGGGGGTACCTACAATGAGCAGTTCTTC	CASRGGTYNEQFF
-	TRBV28	TRBJ1-1	-	TGTGCCAGCAGCCAGGGCGTGTGGCTGGAAGCTTTCTTT	CASSQGVWLEAFF
-	TRBV29-1	TRBJ1-2	-	TGCAGCGTTGAACCCAGGGTCGGGTATGGCTACACCTTC	CSVEPRVGYGYTF
-	TRBV28	TRBJ1-2	TRBD1	TGTGCCAGCAGACAACAGGGGGCCGACTATGGCTACACCTTC	CASRQQGADYGYTF
-	TRBV27	TRBJ1-2	-	TGTGCCAGCAGTTTTTCTTGGGGGGGGCCCTATGGCTACACCTTC	CASSFSWGGPYGYTF
-	TRBV7-9	TRBJ2-3	TRBD1	TGTGCCAGCAGCCTCGGGACAGGGGGTGATACGCAGTATTTT	CASSLGTGGDTQYF
-	TRBV27	TRBJ1-2	-	TGTGCCAGCAGTTTCGGGAGGAACTATGGCTACACCTTC	CASSFGRNYGYTF
-	TRBV27	TRBJ1-1	TRBD1	TGTGCCAGCAGTTTATCGAGACAGGGTTCCGCTGAAGCTTTCTTT	CASSLSRQGSAEAFF
-	TRBV30	TRBJ1-5	TRBD1	TGTGCCTGGGGACAGGGTAAGGGCAATCAGCCCCAGCATTTT	CAWGQGKGNQPQHF
-	TRBV19	TRBJ2-1	-	TGTGCCAGTAGTATAGGTGTTCGGACGGGGTACAATGAGCAGTTCTTC	CASSIGVRTGYNEQFF
-	TRBV7-8	TRBJ1-6	-	TGTGCCAGCAGCTTAGGGGGTGAATCCGGACATTATAATTCACCCCTCCACTTT	CASSLGGESGHYNSPLHF
-	TRBV7-2	TRBJ2-3	TRBD2	TGTGCCAGCAGCCTAGAAGCGCGGGGGAGATCTAGCACAGATACGCAGTATTTT	CASSLEARGRSSTDTQYF
-	TRBV7-2	TRBJ1-1	-	TGTGCCAGCAGCATAATAAAGAACACTGAAGCTTTCTTT	CASSIIKNTEAFF
-	TRBV5-1	TRBJ2-3	TRBD2	TGCGCCAGCAGCTTGGGTGTTCGGGGGGGCGCGAGCACAGATACGCAGTATTTT	CASSLGVRGGASTDTQYF
-	TRBV29-1	TRBJ1-4	-	TGCAGCGTATCGCTCGGAGCTCCGGGAGAAAAACTGTTTTTT	CSVSLGAPGEKLFF
once	TRBV5-1	TRBJ2-5	TRBD2	TGCGCCAGCAGCGCGGGGGGGCCCGGAGAGACCCAGTACTTC	CASSAGGPGETQYF
-	TRBV7-2	TRBJ1-2	-	TGTGCCAGCAGCCCCCGGTCGACAGGCTATGGCTACACCTTC	CASSPRSTGYGYTF
-	TRBV28	TRBJ2-7	-	TGTGCCAGCAGTTTAGTAAGCCAGCGGGTTCCCTACGAGCAGTACTTC	CASSLVSQRVPYEQYF
once	TRBV5-1	TRBJ2-1	-	TGCGCCAGCAGCTTGGCAGGCAGGGAGGCGAGTGAGCAGTTCTTC	CASSLAGREASEQFF
once	TRBV19	TRBJ1-5	TRBD1	TGTGCCAGTACCACCGGACAGGGAGGGGATCAGCCCCAGCATTTT	CASTTGQGGDQPQHF
-	TRBV11-2	TRBJ1-6	-	TGTGCCAGCAGCCTGACGGGGGAGTGGGGAAATTCACCCCTCCACTTT	CASSLTGEWGNSPLHF
few	TRBV4-2	TRBJ1-1	-	TGTGCCAGCAGCCAAGAAGCCAGAGGGCGGACTGAAGCTTTCTTT	CASSQEARGRTEAFF
-	TRBV10-2	TRBJ1-5	-	TGCGCCAGCAGTGATTGGGGCCAGCCCCAGCATTTT	CASSDWGQPQHF
-	TRBV7-9	TRBJ2-2	TRBD2	TGTGCCAGCAGCTTTGGGGGGGCGAACACCGGGGAGCTGTTTTTT	CASSFGGANTGELFF
-	TRBV28	TRBJ1-5	-	TGTGCCAGCAATAGACAGAGCAATCAGCCCCAGCATTTT	CASNRQSNQPQHF
-	TRBV14	TRBJ2-3	TRBD2	TGTGCCAGCAGCCAAGGTTGGTCTGGAGCGGGATTGAGAGATACGCAGTATTTT	CASSQGWSGAGLRDTQYF
-	TRBV19	TRBJ1-5	-	TGTGCCAGTAAATTGACACGCTTCGGCAATCAGCCCCAGCATTTT	CASKLTRFGNQPQHF
-	TRBV27	TRBJ1-1	-	TGTGCCAGCAGTCCGACTCCCGGGACACGGGTAGCTTTCTTT	CASSPTPGTRVAFF
few	TRBV10-3	TRBJ1-2	TRBD1	TGTGCCACCCTGGGACAGGGCCACGAATTTGATGGCTACACCTTC	CATLGQGHEFDGYTF
-	TRBV10-2	TRBJ1-5	TRBD1	TGCGCCAGCACGGGACAGGGGGATCAGCCCCAGCATTTT	CASTGQGDQPQHF
-	TRBV28	TRBJ1-2	-	TGTGCCAGCAGTCCGGCGGGGGACTATGGCTACACCTTC	CASSPAGDYGYTF
-	TRBV4-1	TRBJ2-1	TRBD1	TGCGCCAGCAGCCAAGCTGACAGGGGCATCAATGAGCAGTTCTTC	CASSQADRGINEQFF
few	TRBV23-1	TRBJ2-1	TRBD2	TGCGCCAGCAGTCAACTCAAAGGACGGGGGGTTTGTGAGCAGTTCTTC	CASSQLKGRGVCEQFF
-	TRBV4-1	TRBJ2-1	-	TGCGCCAGCAGCGGGAGCGCAGTCTCCTACAATGAGCAGTTCTTC	CASSGSAVSYNEQFF
-	TRBV2	TRBJ2-3	-	TGTGCCAGCAGCCGACAGCTCACAGATACGCAGTATTTT	CASSRQLTDTQYF
-	TRBV7-2	TRBJ2-2	-	TGTGCCAGCAGCCCGTCCCGTAGCGGTACCGGGGAGCTGTTTTTT	CASSPSRSGTGELFF
-	TRBV28	TRBJ2-3	TRBD2	TGTGCAAGCGGTGGGGGAGGGGAATCGGTGGATACGCAGTATTTT	CASGGGGESVDTQYF
-	TRBV5-6	TRBJ2-1	TRBD2	TGTGCCAGCAGCCAAGGACTAGCGGGGGACTACAATGAGCAGTTCTTC	CASSQGLAGDYNEQFF
-	TRBV6-5	TRBJ2-7	-	TGTGCCAGCAGCCGGGACAACTACGAGCAGTACTTC	CASSRDNYEQYF
-	TRBV2	TRBJ1-1	-	TGTGCCAGCGGTAGGGGGGGACTGTGGAACACTGAAGCTTTCTTT	CASGRGGLWNTEAFF
-	TRBV5-1	TRBJ1-1	TRBD1	TGCGCCAGCAGCTTGGCAGGGACAGGAGAAGCGGCTTTCTTT	CASSLAGTGEAAFF
-	TRBV14	TRBJ1-3	-	TGTGCCAGCAGCCAAGATCGGGGTGGTCACACCATCTCTGGAAACACCATATATTTT	CASSQDRGGHTISGNTIYF
-	TRBV28	TRBJ2-7	TRBD1	TGTGCCAGCAGCAACCGAGGACAGGTCCACTCCTACGAGCAGTACTTC	CASSNRGQVHSYEQYF
-	TRBV19	TRBJ2-6	-	TGTGCCAGTAGTATGAGGACAATTACTGGGGCCAACGTCCTGACTTTC	CASSMRTITGANVLTF
-	TRBV6-5	TRBJ2-3	TRBD2	TGTGCCAGCAGTTACACGGCTAGCGGGAGATTAGATACGCAGTATTTT	CASSYTASGRLDTQYF
-	TRBV7-9	TRBJ1-2	TRBD1	TGTGCCAGCAGCGTGGGACAGGGGGACCATGGCTACACCTTC	CASSVGQGDHGYTF
-	TRBV18	TRBJ2-3	-	TGTGCCAGCTCAGAAGGTCCCCGTTTGGGCAGTACTAGCACAGATACGCAGTATTTT	CASSEGPRLGSTSTDTQYF
-	TRBV2	TRBJ2-3	-	TGTGCCAGCAGGAACAGACTAGGGCTCACAGATACGCAGTATTTT	CASRNRLGLTDTQYF
-	TRBV28	TRBJ1-2	TRBD1	TGTGCCAGCACCCTGACAGGGGACTTCTATGGCTACACCTTC	CASTLTGDFYGYTF
-	TRBV2	TRBJ2-4	-	TGTGCCAGCAGTCCTCTCCGGGAAAACATTCAGTACTTC	CASSPLRENIQYF
-	TRBV19	TRBJ2-3	-	TGTGCCAGTAGTGACTGGGGCCACCGAAATACGCAGTATTTT	CASSDWGHRNTQYF
-	TRBV5-6	TRBJ2-3	TRBD2	TGTGCCAGCAGCTATCGACTAGCGGGGGACACAGATACGCAGTATTTT	CASSYRLAGDTDTQYF
-	TRBV5-8	TRBJ1-4	TRBD1	TGTGCCAGCAGCTTGGGAACCGGGACAGTCGGGGAAAAACTGTTTTTT	CASSLGTGTVGEKLFF